Shown below are 27 T cell receptor beta chains from a single sample sequenced in a study of blood T cell repertoires in COVID-19. The table came from immunoSEQ multiplex PCR; TCRdb's copy has only in-frame clones and leaves some out. The data contain approximately 400,000 clones, 70% to 90% of them singletons. Sequenced material: peripheral blood. The receptors were gathered from a man between 40 and 49 years old with acute or convalescent COVID-19.

CDR3 protein: CAWMAGRGWNTEAFF. As DNA, the CDR3 is TGTGCCTGGATGGCAGGGAGGGGTTGGAACACTGAAGCTTTCTTT. The V gene is TRBV30, the J gene TRBJ1-1; weak D call: TRBD1 (5 bases). This CDR3 region has 15 residues. Trimming removed 4 bases at V and 1 base at J, with 16 bases between. Germline V gene data show CDR1 as GTSNPN and CDR2 as SVGIG (reference sequence).

This clone showed up just once. The chain combines TRBV18 with TRBJ2-1; D perhaps matches TRBD1 (6 bases). The germline V and J ends were trimmed by 6 bases and 8 bases, with 11 bases remaining between them. Germline V lookup: CDR1 KGHSH, CDR2 LQKENI. The CDR3 is 12 amino acids. In nucleotides, the CDR3 is TGTGCCAGCTCGGATACAGGGTATGAGCAGTTCTTC. Translated: CASSDTGYEQFF.

The chain combines TRBV18 with TRBJ1-2; 7 bases fit TRBD1. J lost 2 bases, V lost 3 bases, and 9 bases had no gene match. The CDR3 sequence is 16 residues long. Germline values: CDR1 KGHSH, CDR2 LQKENI. CDR3 residues: CASSPRQGESNYGYTF. The CDR3, as DNA: TGTGCCAGCTCACCCCGACAGGGTGAGAGCAACTATGGCTACACCTTC.

The CDR3 loop reads CASSLSRDEQFF. CDR3 nucleotide sequence: TGTGCCAGCAGCTTATCCCGCGATGAGCAGTTCTTC. V usage is TRBV11-2 and J usage is TRBJ2-1; D gene unclear. This CDR3 region has 12 residues. The V gene's germline CDR1 is SGHAT and CDR2 FQNNGV. Trimming stripped 2 bases from V and 8 bases from J, with 7 bases between.

V is TRBV7-9 and J is TRBJ1-2; 8 nucleotides agree with TRBD1. V lost 5 bases and J lost 3; bases outside the gene matches: 5. This CDR3 comprises 14 residues. The germline V gene has CDR1 SEHNR and CDR2 FQNEAQ (reference sequence). CDR3 loop: CASSPRQGHYGYTF. As DNA, the CDR3 is TGTGCCAGCAGCCCAAGACAGGGGCACTATGGCTACACCTTC.

The rearrangement uses TRBV10-1 and TRBJ1-4, with TRBD1 as a possible D gene (5 bases). CDR3 length: 15 residues. CDR1 and CDR2 from the germline V gene are WNHNN and SYGVQD (reference sequence). Trimming shortened V by 2 bases and J by 4 bases, and 11 bases separated the two germline ends. CDR3 sequence: CASSEVGGHNEKLFF. DNA of the CDR3: TGCGCCAGCAGTGAGGTGGGCGGACATAATGAAAAACTGTTTTTT.

The V call is TRBV6-5, the J call TRBJ1-4; 7 positions agree with TRBD1. CDR1 MNHEY and CDR2 SVGAGI come from the germline V gene. The CDR3 extends over 14 amino acids. V gave up 0 bases and J gave up 13 bases; unmatched junction bases: 8. The CDR3 is CASSYSMTGPLLFF. As DNA, the CDR3 is TGTGCCAGCAGTTACTCGATGACAGGGCCTTTACTGTTTTTT.

The gene calls are TRBV28 and TRBJ1-2; D gene uncertain. V lost 2 bases to trimming and J lost 2 bases, with 21 bases between them. CDR1 is MDHEN and CDR2 is SYDVKM in the germline V gene. The CDR3 runs to 18 residues. The CDR3 bases are TGTGCCAGCAGTTTAAATACCGCCTTACAGCCGGGGAACTATGGCTACACCTTC. This sequence encodes CASSLNTALQPGNYGYTF.

The V and J genes are TRBV6-5 and TRBJ1-2; 7 bases are a match to TRBD1. Germline V gene lookup returns CDR1 MNHEY and CDR2 SVGAGI. V was clipped by 8 bases and J by 2 bases; unmatched bases: 8. The CDR3 sequence is 14 residues long. This CDR3 is CASVLGGLNYGYTF. CDR3 coding DNA: TGTGCCAGCGTCTTAGGGGGCCTAAACTATGGCTACACCTTC.

CDR3 in amino acids: CASSSEYGEAFF. CDR3 DNA sequence: TGTGCCAGCAGTTCCGAGTATGGTGAAGCTTTCTTT. The chain has TRBV6-4 and TRBJ1-1; D remains ambiguous. The CDR3 spans 12 residues. CDR1 is MRHNA and CDR2 is SNTAGT in the germline V gene. Trimming pared 5 bases from V and 7 bases from J, leaving 11 bases between.

This rearrangement joins TRBV7-2 to TRBJ2-5, with 13 bases that match TRBD2. V shed 5 bases, J shed 3 bases, and the junction held 6 bases outside the gene matches. The CDR3 runs to 16 residues. Germline lookup yields CDR1 SGHTA and CDR2 FQGNSA. The CDR3 coding sequence is TGTGCCAGCAGCGTGGGACTAGCGGGGTCTGAAGAGACCCAGTACTTC. Its protein is CASSVGLAGSEETQYF.

The chain employs TRBV7-8 and TRBJ2-7, with 11 bases aligning to TRBD1. The germline V gene has CDR1 SGHVS and CDR2 FQNEAQ. V shed 4 bases, J shed 5 bases, and the junction held 4 bases outside the gene matches. This CDR3 comprises 14 residues. The CDR3 region has the DNA TGTGCCAGCAGCTGGGTGGGACAGGGGGACGAGCAGTACTTC. Its translation: CASSWVGQGDEQYF.

The chain couples TRBV11-2 to TRBJ2-6, with TRBD2 matching 7 bases. With 4 bases clipped from V and 2 bases from J, the junction kept 8 bases outside the gene matches. CDR1 and CDR2 (germline): SGHAT, FQNNGV. The CDR3 extends over 17 amino acids. CDR3 nucleotides: TGTGCCAGCAGCTCCCTTCAGGGACTAACTGGGGCCAACGTCCTGACTTTC. It is translated as CASSSLQGLTGANVLTF.

The chain joins TRBV19 to TRBJ1-2; D is possibly TRBD1 (5 bases). V lost 10 bases and J lost 4, with 22 bases in between. Germline-derived CDR1 and CDR2 are LNHDA and SQIVND (reference sequence). The CDR3 is 15 amino acids. Written as DNA, the CDR3 is TGTGCCACCAAAAGAAGTCAAGGGGATGCCTATGGCTACACCTTC. Its protein is CATKRSQGDAYGYTF.

V usage is TRBV5-6 and J usage is TRBJ2-7; D remains unclear. Trimming took off 0 bases at V and 2 bases at J, with 12 bases between the two ends. Germline CDR1 reads SGHDT; CDR2 reads YYEEEE. The CDR3 has 15 residues. The CDR3 reads CASSLAVRTTYEQYF. DNA of the CDR3: TGTGCCAGCAGCTTGGCCGTCAGAACCACCTACGAGCAGTACTTC.

The chain recombines TRBV11-2 with TRBJ2-5, with a tentative D call TRBD2 (6 bases). Trimming removed 6 bases at V and 2 bases at J, with 19 bases between. Per germline, CDR1 SGHAT and CDR2 FQNNGV. The CDR3 length is 16 residues. CDR3 sequence: CASRSRAGILQETQYF. CDR3 nucleotides: TGTGCCAGCAGGTCTAGGGCGGGGATCCTTCAAGAGACCCAGTACTTC.

In DNA form, the CDR3 reads TGTGCCAGCAGCCAAGAGGGCGGCTACACCTTC. Amino acid sequence: CASSQEGGYTF. The chain combines TRBV3-1 (or the pseudogene TRBV3-2) with TRBJ1-2; D gene uncertain. Germline CDR1 and CDR2: LGHDT and YNNKEL (reference sequence). This CDR3 region has 11 residues. The V end was cut by 0 bases, the J end by 8 bases, with 4 bases between.

A few counts support this clone. The J gene is TRBJ2-7, the V gene TRBV10-1; possible D gene TRBD2, 7 bases. V was trimmed by 0 bases and J by 3 bases, leaving 15 bases between them. The CDR3 is 16 residues long. Germline V gives CDR1 WNHNN, CDR2 SYGVQD (reference sequence). The CDR3 nucleotides read TGCGCCAGCAGTGAGTCCATCCCGGGGGGCTACTACGAGCAGTACTTC. Its protein product is CASSESIPGGYYEQYF.

The gene calls are TRBV5-4 and TRBJ1-5, with a possible D match to TRBD1 (5 bases). V dropped 2 bases and J dropped 2 bases, with 17 bases sitting between them. In germline, CDR1 is SGHNT, CDR2 YYREEE (reference sequence). This CDR3 spans 17 amino acids. The CDR3 reads CASSFQSPGLGNQPQHF. The CDR3 DNA reads as TGTGCCAGCAGCTTTCAGTCTCCAGGGCTGGGCAATCAGCCCCAGCATTTT.

The chain joins TRBV6-5 to TRBJ2-1; a possible D gene is TRBD1 (6 bases). This CDR3 spans 13 amino acids. Germline CDR1 is MNHEY and CDR2 is SVGAGI. Trimming left V 5 bases short and J 10 bases short, with 15 bases between. CDR3 nucleotide sequence: TGTGCCAGCAGTCAATCACAGAGGGGGGAGCAGTTCTTC. Translated, it gives CASSQSQRGEQFF.

This clone has more than one count but fewer than ten. This sequence joins TRBV2 and TRBJ1-2, with D possibly matching TRBD1 (6 bases). Per germline, CDR1 SNHLY and CDR2 FYNNEI. Trimming took off 10 bases at V and 7 bases at J, with 25 bases between the two ends. The CDR3 runs 15 residues. CDR3 sequence reads: CATLTRTDEASGYTF. The CDR3 DNA sequence: TGTGCCACCTTAACCAGGACAGATGAGGCGTCTGGCTACACCTTC. Filled out from reference TRBV2 and TRBJ1-2, the complete variable domain reads EPEVTQTPSHQVTQMGQEVILRCVPISNHLYFYWYRQILGQKVEFLVSFYNNEISEKSEIFDDQFSVERPDGSNFTLKIRSTKLEDSAMYFCATLTRTDEASGYTFGSGTRLTVV.

The V call is TRBV9, the J call TRBJ2-1; 13 nucleotides agree with TRBD2. The CDR3 runs 14 residues. The V and J ends lost 3 bases and 8 bases, in that order; junction bases with no gene match: 2. Germline lookup yields CDR1 SGDLS and CDR2 YYNGEE. CDR3 in amino acids: CASSGTSGGHEQFF. DNA for the CDR3: TGTGCCAGCAGCGGGACTAGCGGGGGCCATGAGCAGTTCTTC.

The rearrangement joins TRBV30 to TRBJ2-7, with TRBD1 matching over 7 bases. Germline assignment: CDR1 GTSNPN and CDR2 SVGIG (reference sequence). This CDR3 contains 14 residues. In DNA form, the CDR3 reads TGTGCGGCGGACAGGACGGCTATAATTTACGAGCAGTACTTC. This gives the protein CAADRTAIIYEQYF.

The genes are TRBV15 and TRBJ1-6, with D possibly being TRBD1 (6 bases). CDR3 length equals 16 residues. Trimming removed 1 base from V and 4 bases from J, with 11 bases in between. Germline V gene lookup returns CDR1 LNHNV and CDR2 YYDKDF (reference sequence). In nucleotides, the CDR3 is TGTGCCACCAGCAGAGGGACAGAGATTTATAATTCACCCCTCCACTTT. Translation gives CATSRGTEIYNSPLHF.

The chain links TRBV6-4 to TRBJ1-3; 9 nucleotides agree with TRBD1. CDR1 is MRHNA, CDR2 SNTAGT, per germline. This CDR3 spans 15 amino acids. J lost 4 bases, V lost 0 bases, and 1 base had no gene match. The CDR3 loop reads CASSDSGTGGNTIYF. CDR3 in DNA: TGTGCCAGCAGTGACTCCGGGACAGGGGGAAACACCATATATTTT.

The chain uses TRBV19 and TRBJ2-5; tentative D call: TRBD1 (6 bases). This CDR3 has 14 amino acids. V lost 3 bases, J lost 5 bases, and 13 bases lay in between. Per the germline V gene, CDR1 is LNHDA and CDR2 is SQIVND (reference sequence). The CDR3 protein is CASSIRAGEETQYF. For the CDR3, the DNA is TGTGCCAGTAGTATTCGGGCAGGGGAGGAGACCCAGTACTTC.

This clone was seen only once. The V call is TRBV4-1, the J call TRBJ2-1, with D maybe TRBD1 (5 bases). This CDR3 spans 13 amino acids. Germline CDR1 is MGHRA and CDR2 is YSYEKL. Trimming took 5 bases from V and 6 from J, leaving 11 bases between them. The CDR3 region has the DNA TGCGCCAGCAGCTTGAGGACAACCAATGAGCAGTTCTTC. This encodes CASSLRTTNEQFF.